This note documents a single T cell receptor (beta chain) sequence. What this receptor recognizes is not known. No per-base quality is available; no much larger clone lies one base away. TCRbeta CDR3 regions were amplified from genomic DNA using the immunoSEQ Assay, a bias-controlled multiplex PCR. Under the source paper's analysis protocol: The number of nucleated cells in each sample was estimated from the amplification of reference gene primers within the assay. Sequence reads were collapsed and filtered to measure the absolute abundance of every unique TCRbeta CDR3 rearrangement. For each sample, productive Simpson clonality was calculated as the square root of Simpson's diversity index across productive rearrangements. The source is immuneACCESS, and TCRdb retained only in-frame sequences with V and J called. Part of the clones is not carried over; for the studies checked, unresolved V genes explain less than half of this, and the remainder is unexplained. That table supplies the V and J calls and clone size; D and trimming were determined from the DNA. For this sample the table gives 350,000 to 500,000 clones, of which over 85% were detected only once. Of the sample, roughly 0.76% falls within the top ten clones.

One collaborating source in Seattle enrolled patients while the patients were actively infected and followed the patients over time throughout the course of disease. Whole blood was collected in K2EDTA tubes by collaborating institutions according to the institutions' own protocols. Collaborator samples were shipped for TCRbeta analysis as frozen whole blood, isolated PBMCs, or DNA extracted from either sample type. The data were taken from a study of blood T cell repertoires in COVID-19 (dated by TCRdb to 2020 to 2021). In the study overall: Samples from collaborators originated in the United States, Italy and Spain and spanned both the acute and convalescent phases of COVID-19. The sample metadata nearly always contained a de-identified subject ID, COVID-19 status, age in years and sex. The samples were drawn from the first 160 participants of the ongoing ImmuneRACE study and from 950 to 1,500 subjects provided by 6 global collaborators. HLA class I and class II types, where available, came from metadata supplied by the sample provider rather than from assay-based typing. Subjects who had been exposed to COVID-19, were actively infected with it, or had recovered from it provided the deeply sampled blood TCRbeta repertoires that made up the dataset. The prospective study material was composed of cDNA or gDNA derived from T cells, B-cell-depleted T cells, or PBMCs. The repertoires were released in a freely available public database intended as a resource for research on the immune response to SARS-CoV-2.

Beyond this particular receptor, the publication reports: The amount of clinical and demographic metadata varied by source and participant and was provided uncurated.

CDR1 and CDR2, per the germline V gene, are KGHDR and SFDVKD. V is shortened by 2 bases, J by 6 bases, and the region joining them spans 6 bases. The CDR3, from cysteine to phenylalanine, totals 13 residues. Kept here is only the CDR3 DNA, which spans 39 bases and is read in frame from base 1. Sequencing input: peripheral blood. The rearranged chain carries TRBV24-1 and TRBJ2-2, with the D gene not clear enough to name. This TCR was sampled from a man between 18 and 35 years old with COVID-19, enrolled during active disease. The DNA reads as follows: TGTGCCACCAGTGATTCTACCCCCGGGGAGCTGTTTTTT. Translated, it gives CATSDSTPGELFF.